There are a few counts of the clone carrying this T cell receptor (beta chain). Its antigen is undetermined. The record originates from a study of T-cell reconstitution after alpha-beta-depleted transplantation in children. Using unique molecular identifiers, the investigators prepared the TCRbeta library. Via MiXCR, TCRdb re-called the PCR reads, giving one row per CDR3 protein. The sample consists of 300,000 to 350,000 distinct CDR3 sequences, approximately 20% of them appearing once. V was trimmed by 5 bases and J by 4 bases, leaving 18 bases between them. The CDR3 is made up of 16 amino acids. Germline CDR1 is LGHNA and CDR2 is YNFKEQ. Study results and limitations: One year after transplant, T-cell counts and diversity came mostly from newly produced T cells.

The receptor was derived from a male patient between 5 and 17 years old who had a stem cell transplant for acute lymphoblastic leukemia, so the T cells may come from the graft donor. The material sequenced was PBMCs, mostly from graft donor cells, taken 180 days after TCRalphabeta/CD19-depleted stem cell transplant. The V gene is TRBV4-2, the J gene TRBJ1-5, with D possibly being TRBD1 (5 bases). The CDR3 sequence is CASSFEIGAYNQPQHF. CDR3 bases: TGTGCCAGCAGCTTCGAAATCGGGGCTTATAATCAGCCCCAGCATTTT.